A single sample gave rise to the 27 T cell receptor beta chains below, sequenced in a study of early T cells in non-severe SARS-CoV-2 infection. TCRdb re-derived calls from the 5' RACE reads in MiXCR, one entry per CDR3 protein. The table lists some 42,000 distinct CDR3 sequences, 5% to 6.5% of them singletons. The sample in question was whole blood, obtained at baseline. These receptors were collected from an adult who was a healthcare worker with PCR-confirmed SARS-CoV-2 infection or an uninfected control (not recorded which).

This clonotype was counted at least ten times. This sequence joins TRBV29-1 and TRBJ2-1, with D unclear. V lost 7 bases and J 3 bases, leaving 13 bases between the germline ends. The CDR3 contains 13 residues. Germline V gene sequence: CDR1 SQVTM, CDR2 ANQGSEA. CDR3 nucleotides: TGCAGCGCCAGTAGCTACAGCTACAATGAGCAGTTCTTC. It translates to CSASSYSYNEQFF.

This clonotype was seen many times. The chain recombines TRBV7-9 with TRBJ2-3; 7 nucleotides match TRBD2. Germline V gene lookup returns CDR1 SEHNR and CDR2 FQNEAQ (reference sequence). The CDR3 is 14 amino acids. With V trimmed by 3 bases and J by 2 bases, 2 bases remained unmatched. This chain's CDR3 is CASSLSGTTDTQYF. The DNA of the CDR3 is TGTGCCAGCAGCTTGAGCGGGACCACAGATACGCAGTATTTT. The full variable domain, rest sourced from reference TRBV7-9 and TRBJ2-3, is DTGVSQNPRHKITKRGQNVTFRCDPISEHNRLYWYRQTLGQGPEFLTYFQNEAQLEKSRLLSDRFSAERPKGSFSTLEIQRTEQGDSAMYLCASSLSGTTDTQYFGPGTRLTVL.

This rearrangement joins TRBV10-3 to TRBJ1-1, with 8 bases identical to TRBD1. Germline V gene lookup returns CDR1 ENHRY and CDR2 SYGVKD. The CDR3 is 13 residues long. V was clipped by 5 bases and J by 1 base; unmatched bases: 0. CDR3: CAISTGGNTEAFF. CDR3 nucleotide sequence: TGTGCCATCAGTACAGGGGGGAACACTGAAGCTTTCTTT.

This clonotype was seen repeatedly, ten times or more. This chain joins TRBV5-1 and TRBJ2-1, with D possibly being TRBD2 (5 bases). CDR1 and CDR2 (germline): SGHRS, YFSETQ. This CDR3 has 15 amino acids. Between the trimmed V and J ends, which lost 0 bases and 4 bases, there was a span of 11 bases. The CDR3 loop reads CASSLVAGSYNEQFF. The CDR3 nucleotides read TGCGCCAGCAGCTTGGTTGCGGGCTCTTACAATGAGCAGTTCTTC.

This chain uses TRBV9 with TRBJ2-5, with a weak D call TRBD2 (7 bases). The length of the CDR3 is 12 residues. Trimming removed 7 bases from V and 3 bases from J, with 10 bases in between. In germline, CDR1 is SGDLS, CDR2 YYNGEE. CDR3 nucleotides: TGTGCCAGCGGGGGGGCGGAAGAGACCCAGTACTTC. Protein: CASGGAEETQYF.

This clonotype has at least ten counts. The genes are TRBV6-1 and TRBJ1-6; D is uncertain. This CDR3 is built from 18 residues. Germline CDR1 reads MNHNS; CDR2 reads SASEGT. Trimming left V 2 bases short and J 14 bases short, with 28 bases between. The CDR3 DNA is TGTGCCAGCAGTGAAAGGCCCGCAAGGGCAGAGCTATTCTTGACCCTCCACTTT. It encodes CASSERPARAELFLTLHF.

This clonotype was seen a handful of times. CDR3 sequence (DNA): TGTGCCACCAGCAGAGATCCGGACACTTACGAGCAGTACTTC. Its protein is CATSRDPDTYEQYF. The chain combines TRBV15 with TRBJ2-7; tentatively, D is TRBD1 (5 bases). The V and J ends lost 0 bases and 4 bases respectively, with 10 bases between them. This CDR3 is built from 14 residues. CDR1 LNHNV and CDR2 YYDKDF come from the germline V gene (reference sequence).

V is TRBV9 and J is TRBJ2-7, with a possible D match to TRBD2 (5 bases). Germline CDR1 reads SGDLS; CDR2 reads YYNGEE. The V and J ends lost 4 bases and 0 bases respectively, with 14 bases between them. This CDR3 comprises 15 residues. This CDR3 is CASSRMEVSSYEQYF. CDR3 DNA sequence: TGTGCCAGCAGCAGGATGGAGGTGAGCTCCTACGAGCAGTACTTC.

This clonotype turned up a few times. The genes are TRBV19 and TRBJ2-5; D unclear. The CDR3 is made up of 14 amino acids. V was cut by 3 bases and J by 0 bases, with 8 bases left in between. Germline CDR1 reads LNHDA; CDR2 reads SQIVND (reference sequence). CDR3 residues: CASSIRKDQETQYF. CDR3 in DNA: TGTGCCAGTAGTATCAGGAAGGACCAAGAGACCCAGTACTTC.

CDR3 in amino acids: CSARHLGRLGNTIYF. CDR3 sequence (DNA): TGCAGTGCTAGACACCTCGGCCGATTGGGAAACACCATATATTTT. This rearrangement joins TRBV20-1 to TRBJ1-3; D call uncertain. Germline CDR1 DFQATT, CDR2 SNEGSKA (reference sequence). This CDR3 is built from 15 residues. V lost 2 bases to trimming and J lost 4 bases, with 15 bases between them.

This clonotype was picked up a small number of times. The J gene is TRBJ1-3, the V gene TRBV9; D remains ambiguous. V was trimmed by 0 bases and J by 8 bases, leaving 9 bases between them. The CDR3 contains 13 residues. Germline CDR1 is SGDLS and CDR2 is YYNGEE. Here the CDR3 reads CASSVANGDTIYF. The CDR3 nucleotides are TGTGCCAGCAGCGTAGCTAATGGGGACACCATATATTTT.

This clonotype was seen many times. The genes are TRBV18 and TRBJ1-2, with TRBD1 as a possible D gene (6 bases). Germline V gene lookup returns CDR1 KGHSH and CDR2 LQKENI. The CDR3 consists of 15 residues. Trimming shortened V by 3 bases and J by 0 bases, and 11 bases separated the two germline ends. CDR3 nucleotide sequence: TGTGCCAGCTCACCGCTGGACAGAGCTAACTATGGCTACACCTTC. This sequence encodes CASSPLDRANYGYTF.

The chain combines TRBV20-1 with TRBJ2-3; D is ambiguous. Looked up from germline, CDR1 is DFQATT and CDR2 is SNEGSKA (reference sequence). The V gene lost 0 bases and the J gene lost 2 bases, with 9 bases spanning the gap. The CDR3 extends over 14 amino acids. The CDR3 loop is CSARDPTLTDTQYF. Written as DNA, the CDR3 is TGCAGTGCTAGAGATCCGACTCTCACAGATACGCAGTATTTT.

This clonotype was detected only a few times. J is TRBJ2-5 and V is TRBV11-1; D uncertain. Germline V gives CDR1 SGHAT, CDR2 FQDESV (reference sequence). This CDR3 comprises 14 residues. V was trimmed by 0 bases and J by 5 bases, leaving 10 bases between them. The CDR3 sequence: CASSLAGSFETQYF. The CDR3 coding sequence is TGTGCCAGCAGCTTAGCGGGGTCTTTCGAGACCCAGTACTTC.

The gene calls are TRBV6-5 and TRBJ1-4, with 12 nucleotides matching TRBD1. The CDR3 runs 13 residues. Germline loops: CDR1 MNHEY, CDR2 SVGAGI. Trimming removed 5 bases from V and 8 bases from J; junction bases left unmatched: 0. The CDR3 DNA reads TGTGCCAGCAGTGGGACAGGGGGCGAAAAACTGTTTTTT. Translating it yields CASSGTGGEKLFF.

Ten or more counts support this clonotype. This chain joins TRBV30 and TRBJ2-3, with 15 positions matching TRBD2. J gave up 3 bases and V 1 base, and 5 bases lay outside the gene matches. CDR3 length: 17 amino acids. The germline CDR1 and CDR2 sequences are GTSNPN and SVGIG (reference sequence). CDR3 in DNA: TGTGCCTGGAGTGGAGGGACTAGCGGGGGGTCTACAGATACGCAGTATTTT. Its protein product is CAWSGGTSGGSTDTQYF.

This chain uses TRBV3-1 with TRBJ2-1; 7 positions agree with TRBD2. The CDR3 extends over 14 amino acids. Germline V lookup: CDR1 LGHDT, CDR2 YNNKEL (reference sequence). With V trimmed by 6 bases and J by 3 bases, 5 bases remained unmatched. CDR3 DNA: TGTGCCAGCAGGGGGACGGGGGGCTACAATGAGCAGTTCTTC. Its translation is CASRGTGGYNEQFF.

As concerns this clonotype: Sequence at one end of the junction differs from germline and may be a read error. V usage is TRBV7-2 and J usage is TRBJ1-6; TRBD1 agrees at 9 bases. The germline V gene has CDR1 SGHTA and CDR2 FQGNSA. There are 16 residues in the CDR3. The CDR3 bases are TGTGCCGGCAGCTCCGGGACAGGGAGAGATAATTCACCCCTCCACTTT. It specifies CAGSSGTGRDNSPLHF.

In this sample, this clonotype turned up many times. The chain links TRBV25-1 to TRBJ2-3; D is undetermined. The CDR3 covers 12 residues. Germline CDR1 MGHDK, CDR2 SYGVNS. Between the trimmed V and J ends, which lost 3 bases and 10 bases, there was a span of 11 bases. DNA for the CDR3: TGTGCCAGCAGTGAGGTCCAGAAGGCGCAGTATTTT. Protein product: CASSEVQKAQYF.

The DNA of the CDR3 is TGCAGTGCTAGAGGGGACAGGGATAGCGAGCAGTACTTC. This translates into CSARGDRDSEQYF. The chain carries TRBV20-1 and TRBJ2-7, with 9 bases aligning to TRBD1. J gave up 6 bases and V 1 base, and 4 bases lay outside the gene matches. The CDR3 runs to 13 residues. Germline-derived CDR1 and CDR2 are DFQATT and SNEGSKA (reference sequence).

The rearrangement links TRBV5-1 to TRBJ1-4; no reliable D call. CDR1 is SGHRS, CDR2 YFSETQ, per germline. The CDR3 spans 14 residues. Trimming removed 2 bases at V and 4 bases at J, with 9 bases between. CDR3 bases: TGCGCCAGCAGCTTTGGTCAGGTTAATGAAAAACTGTTTTTT. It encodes CASSFGQVNEKLFF. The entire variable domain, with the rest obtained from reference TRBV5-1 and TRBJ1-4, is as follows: KAGVTQTPRYLIKTRGQQVTLSCSPISGHRSVSWYQQTPGQGLQFLFEYFSETQRNKGNFPGRFSGRQFSNSRSEMNVSTLELGDSALYLCASSFGQVNEKLFFGSGTQLSVL.

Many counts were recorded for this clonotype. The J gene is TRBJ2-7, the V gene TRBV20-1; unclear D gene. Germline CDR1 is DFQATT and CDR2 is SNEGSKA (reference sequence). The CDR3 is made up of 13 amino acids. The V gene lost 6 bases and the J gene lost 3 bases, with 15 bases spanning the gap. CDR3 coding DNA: TGCAGTGCCGTCGGACGGCCACTCTACGAGCAGTACTTC. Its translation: CSAVGRPLYEQYF.

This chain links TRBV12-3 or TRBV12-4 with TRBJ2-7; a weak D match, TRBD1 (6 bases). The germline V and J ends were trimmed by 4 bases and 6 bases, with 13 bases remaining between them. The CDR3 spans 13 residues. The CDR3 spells CASSSQGHGEQYF. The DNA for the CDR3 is TGTGCCAGCAGTTCCCAGGGGCATGGCGAGCAGTACTTC.

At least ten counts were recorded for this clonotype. CDR3 in DNA: TGTGCCAGCAGTGGGGACACCGGCTACGAGCAGTACTTC. Translation gives CASSGDTGYEQYF. The V and J genes are TRBV2 and TRBJ2-7; possibly TRBD1 for D (6 bases). Germline V CDR1 and CDR2: SNHLY, FYNNEI. Trimming pared 4 bases from V and 3 bases from J, leaving 10 bases between. The CDR3 spans 13 residues.

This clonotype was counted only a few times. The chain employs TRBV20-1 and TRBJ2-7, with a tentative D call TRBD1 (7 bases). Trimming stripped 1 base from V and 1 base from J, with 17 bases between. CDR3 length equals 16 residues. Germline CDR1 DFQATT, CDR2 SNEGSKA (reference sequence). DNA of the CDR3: TGCAGTGCTAGAGGGAGGGGGCCTAATTATTCCTACGAGCAGTACTTC. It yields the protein CSARGRGPNYSYEQYF.

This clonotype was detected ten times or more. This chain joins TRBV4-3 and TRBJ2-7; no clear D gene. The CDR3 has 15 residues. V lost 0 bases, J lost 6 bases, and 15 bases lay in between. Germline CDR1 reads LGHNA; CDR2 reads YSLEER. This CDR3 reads CASSQDWNNLFEQYF. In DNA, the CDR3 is TGCGCCAGCAGCCAAGATTGGAATAACCTCTTCGAGCAGTACTTC.

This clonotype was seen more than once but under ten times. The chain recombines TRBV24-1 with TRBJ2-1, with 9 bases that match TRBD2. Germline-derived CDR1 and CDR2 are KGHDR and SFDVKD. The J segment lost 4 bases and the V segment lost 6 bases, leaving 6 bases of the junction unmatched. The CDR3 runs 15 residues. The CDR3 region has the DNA TGTGCCACCAGTAGCCTAGCGGGGTCATACAATGAGCAGTTCTTC. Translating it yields CATSSLAGSYNEQFF.